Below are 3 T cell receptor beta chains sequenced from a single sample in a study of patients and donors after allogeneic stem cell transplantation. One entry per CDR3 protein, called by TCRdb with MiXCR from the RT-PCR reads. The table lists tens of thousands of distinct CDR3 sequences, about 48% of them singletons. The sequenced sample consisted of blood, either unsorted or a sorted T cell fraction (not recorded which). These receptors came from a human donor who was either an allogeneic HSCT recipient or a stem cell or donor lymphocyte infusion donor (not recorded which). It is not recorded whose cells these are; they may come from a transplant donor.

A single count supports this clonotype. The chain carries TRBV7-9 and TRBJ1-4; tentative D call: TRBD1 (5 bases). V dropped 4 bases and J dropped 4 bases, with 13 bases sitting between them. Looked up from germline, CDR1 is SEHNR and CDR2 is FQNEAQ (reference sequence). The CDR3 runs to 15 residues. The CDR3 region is CASSSTGRGNEKLFF. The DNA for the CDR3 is TGTGCCAGCAGCTCCACGGGACGGGGTAATGAAAAACTGTTTTTT.

CDR3 bases: TGTGCCACCAGCAGCACCTTCGAGGGGGTGGGTTCACCCCTCCACTTT. It encodes CATSSTFEGVGSPLHF. V usage is TRBV15 and J usage is TRBJ1-6; the D gene is possibly TRBD1 (6 bases). V was shortened by 3 bases and J by 9 bases, with 18 bases between the two germline ends. Germline V gives CDR1 LNHNV, CDR2 YYDKDF (reference sequence). CDR3 length: 16 residues.

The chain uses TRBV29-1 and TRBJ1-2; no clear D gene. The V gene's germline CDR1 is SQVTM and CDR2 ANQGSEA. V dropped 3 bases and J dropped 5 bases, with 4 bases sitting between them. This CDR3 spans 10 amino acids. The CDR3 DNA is TGCAGCGTTGATACTTATGGCTACACCTTC. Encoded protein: CSVDTYGYTF. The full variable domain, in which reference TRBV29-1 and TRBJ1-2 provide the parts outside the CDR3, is SAVISQKPSRDICQRGTSLTIQCQVDSQVTMMFWYRQQPGQSLTLIATANQGSEATYESGFVIDKFPISRPNLTFSTLTVSNMSPEDSSIYLCSVDTYGYTFGSGTRLTVV.